The next 2 T cell receptor beta chains were all read from a single sample in a study of STAT5B mutations in CD4+ large granular lymphocyte leukemia. Sequenced by immunoSEQ multiplex PCR; TCRdb stores in-frame clones only, minus some. The sample has about 21,000 clones, roughly 77% seen once. The sample comprised CD4+ T cells from blood buffy coats. The receptors come from a human donor in good health.

CDR3 sequence reads: CASSLGPVSSGNTIYF. DNA of the CDR3: TGTGCCAGCAGCTTAGGTCCAGTGAGCTCTGGAAACACCATATATTTT. J is TRBJ1-3 and V is TRBV11-1; the D is unclear. Germline V CDR1 and CDR2: SGHAT, FQDESV (reference sequence). The CDR3 is 16 residues long. V was cut by 1 base and J by 0 bases, with 10 bases left in between.

J is TRBJ2-5 and V is TRBV15; the D is unclear. V lost 4 bases to trimming and J lost 4 bases, with 7 bases between them. Looked up from germline, CDR1 is LNHNV and CDR2 is YYDKDF (reference sequence). This CDR3 has 12 amino acids. The CDR3 DNA follows: TGTGCCACCAGCATAAGCTTAGAGACCCAGTACTTC. It is translated as CATSISLETQYF.